Listed here are 9 T cell receptor beta chains from one sample, sequenced in a study of blood T cell repertoires in COVID-19 (dated by TCRdb to between 2020 and 2021). The library was built by means of the immunoSEQ multiplex PCR assay. In TCRdb, the immuneACCESS table is reduced to in-frame sequences with V and J assigned. These tables do not hold every clone; where another copy was compared, an unresolved V gene accounts for under half, and the others remain unexplained. The sample yields approximately 210,000 clones; 82% were counted once. The ten largest clones add up to less than 15% of the sample. Sequenced sample: peripheral blood. These receptors were collected from a woman between 35 and 50 years old with acute or convalescent COVID-19.

The genes are TRBV2 and TRBJ2-3; D is uncertain. Deletions cut 0 bases from V and 5 bases from J, with 6 bases between. There are 13 residues in the CDR3. Germline V gene data show CDR1 as SNHLY and CDR2 as FYNNEI. The DNA for the CDR3 is TGTGCCAGCAGTGAAGCGTCAGGAGATACGCAGTATTTT. This sequence encodes CASSEASGDTQYF.

V gene TRBV7-2 combines with J gene TRBJ2-1, with 9 bases matching TRBD2. This CDR3 contains 16 residues. Germline CDR1 SGHTA, CDR2 FQGNSA. The junction had 10 bases not matched to a gene; V was cut back by 5 bases and J by 5 bases. CDR3 sequence: CASSPPLAGVDNEQFF. As DNA, the CDR3 is TGTGCCAGCAGCCCCCCCTTAGCGGGAGTAGACAATGAGCAGTTCTTC.

The chain combines TRBV18 with TRBJ1-1; a possible D gene is TRBD1 (6 bases). Per germline, CDR1 KGHSH and CDR2 LQKENI. Trimming left V 7 bases short and J 8 bases short, with 17 bases between. The CDR3 consists of 13 residues. The CDR3 loop is CASCHVPGTEAFF. The CDR3 DNA reads TGTGCCAGCTGTCACGTGCCCGGGACAGAAGCTTTCTTT.

This chain uses TRBV7-2 with TRBJ1-2; no definite D call. CDR1 SGHTA and CDR2 FQGNSA come from the germline V gene. The CDR3 loop spans 13 amino acids. Trimming pared 3 bases from V and 2 bases from J, leaving 7 bases between. CDR3 nucleotides: TGTGCCAGCAGCTTTTATAGAAACTATGGCTACACCTTC. Protein sequence: CASSFYRNYGYTF.

The chain couples TRBV19 to TRBJ2-7; the D gene is possibly TRBD1 (6 bases). The V and J ends lost 8 bases and 0 bases respectively, with 17 bases between them. This CDR3 comprises 15 residues. CDR1 is LNHDA and CDR2 is SQIVND in the germline V gene (reference sequence). The CDR3 protein is CASSMGARSSYEQYF. The CDR3, as DNA: TGTGCCAGTTCAATGGGGGCCCGTAGCTCCTACGAGCAGTACTTC.

The rearrangement uses TRBV4-3 and TRBJ2-4; TRBD2 matches at 10 bases. The V gene end was trimmed by 0 bases and the J gene end by 8 bases; junction bases not matched to a gene: 7. The CDR3 is made up of 16 amino acids. Germline V CDR1 and CDR2: LGHNA, YSLEER. DNA of the CDR3: TGCGCCAGCAGCCAAGATTGGGCTAGCGGGAGAGACATTCAGTACTTC. This codes for CASSQDWASGRDIQYF.

The chain couples TRBV19 to TRBJ2-1, with 15 bases matching TRBD2. CDR3 length: 15 residues. Per the germline V gene, CDR1 is LNHDA and CDR2 is SQIVND (reference sequence). Trimming at V came to 3 bases and at J to 7 bases, leaving 1 base not matched to a gene. In DNA form, the CDR3 reads TGTGCCAGTAGTATTGGGACTAGCGGGAGGAATGAGCAGTTCTTC. This encodes CASSIGTSGRNEQFF.

The V gene is TRBV27, the J gene TRBJ2-1; TRBD2 matches at 12 bases. The CDR3 contains 20 residues. CDR1 is MNHEY and CDR2 is SMNVEV in the germline V gene (reference sequence). The J segment lost 0 bases and the V segment lost 1 base, leaving 10 bases of the junction unmatched. The chain's CDR3 is CASSLYPLAGGLLSYNEQFF. The CDR3 DNA sequence: TGTGCCAGCAGTTTATATCCACTAGCGGGGGGCCTCCTCTCCTACAATGAGCAGTTCTTC.

The chain combines TRBV2 with TRBJ2-5; D may be TRBD1 (5 bases). Per the germline V gene, CDR1 is SNHLY and CDR2 is FYNNEI. This CDR3 spans 13 amino acids. Trimming stripped 0 bases from V and 12 bases from J, with 14 bases between. The CDR3 is CASSEAAKGVEYF. CDR3 DNA sequence: TGTGCCAGCAGTGAAGCGGCAAAAGGGGTCGAGTACTTC.